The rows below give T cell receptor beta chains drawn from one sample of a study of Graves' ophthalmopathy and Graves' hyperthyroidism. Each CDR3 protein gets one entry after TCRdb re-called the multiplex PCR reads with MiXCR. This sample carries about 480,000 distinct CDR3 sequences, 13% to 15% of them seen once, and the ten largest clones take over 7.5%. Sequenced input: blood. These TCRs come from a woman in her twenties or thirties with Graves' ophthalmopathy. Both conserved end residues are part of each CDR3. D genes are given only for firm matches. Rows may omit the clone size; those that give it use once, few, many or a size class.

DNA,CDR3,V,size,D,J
TGCAGTGCTAGAGATCCTCCGATGGGCTACACCTTC,CSARDPPMGYTF,TRBV20-1,many,.,TRBJ1-2
TGCAGTGCTGGACAGGGATTGAACACTGAAGCTTTCTTT,CSAGQGLNTEAFF,TRBV20-1,.,TRBD1,TRBJ1-1
TGTGCCACCAGTGATCCCGACAGGGCAGTGCAGTACTTC,CATSDPDRAVQYF,TRBV24-1,many,TRBD1,TRBJ2-7
TGTGCCTGGAGTGTGGGCACCCGAGTTTCCTACGAGCAGTACTTC,CAWSVGTRVSYEQYF,TRBV30,.,.,TRBJ2-7
TGTGCCAGCAGCTTAGGCAGTAACGAGCAGTACTTC,CASSLGSNEQYF,TRBV7-6,many,.,TRBJ2-7
TGCAGTGCGGGAGGGAAGTCCTACGAGCAGTACTTC,CSAGGKSYEQYF,TRBV20-1,.,TRBD2,TRBJ2-7
TGTGCCAGCAGGTATAGTCGTCAGCTCACCGGGGAGCTGTTTTTT,CASRYSRQLTGELFF,TRBV11-2,many,.,TRBJ2-2
TGTGCCAGCTCACCCCCGGGGGGGCCTTACGAGCAGTACTTC,CASSPPGGPYEQYF,TRBV18,many,TRBD2,TRBJ2-7
TGTGCCAGCAGCCTCGGCGTTTATCGTAACTATGGCTACACCTTC,CASSLGVYRNYGYTF,TRBV6-1,many,.,TRBJ1-2
TGTGCCTGGAGTCTAACTAGCGGGGAGACCCAGTACTTC,CAWSLTSGETQYF,TRBV30,.,TRBD2,TRBJ2-5
TGTGCCAGCTCACCACCTCTTACAGGGGGATCGGACACCATATATTTT,CASSPPLTGGSDTIYF,TRBV18,many,TRBD1,TRBJ1-3
TGTGCCAGCAGTGAAGAAGGAAGGAACACCGGGGAGCTGTTTTTT,CASSEEGRNTGELFF,TRBV6-1,many,.,TRBJ2-2
TGTGCCAGCAGCTTATCGCTTGGGGTCGGGGAGACCCAGTACTTC,CASSLSLGVGETQYF,TRBV7-2,many,.,TRBJ2-5
TGTGCCAGCAGTTTTGTCGATACAACAGGGCTTTATGGCTACACCTTC,CASSFVDTTGLYGYTF,TRBV27,many,.,TRBJ1-2
TGTGCCAGCAGCTGGGGTAGAGGGGGGGATTACGAGCAGTACTTC,CASSWGRGGDYEQYF,TRBV7-2,many,.,TRBJ2-7
TGCAGCGTGACTAGCGGTACCTACGAGCAGTACTTC,CSVTSGTYEQYF,TRBV29-1,many,TRBD2,TRBJ2-7
TGCGCCAGCAGCTTGGAAGGGTACGGAAGTCAGCCCCAGCATTTT,CASSLEGYGSQPQHF,TRBV5-1,few,.,TRBJ1-5
TGTGCCAGCAGCTTAGACCGAGGGACAGGGAGATCCTACGAGCAGTACTTC,CASSLDRGTGRSYEQYF,TRBV11-2,many,TRBD1,TRBJ2-7
TGTGCCAGCAGGCAGGGGAGGACCGGGGAGCTGTTTTTT,CASRQGRTGELFF,TRBV28,many,.,TRBJ2-2
TGTGCCAGCTCACCATCTATTCCCACAGTCCAAGAGACCCAGTACTTC,CASSPSIPTVQETQYF,TRBV18,few,.,TRBJ2-5
TGTGCCACTACTTCAGAGGAGAACACTGAAGCTTTCTTT,CATTSEENTEAFF,TRBV2,many,.,TRBJ1-1
TGTGCCAGCCGTCGATTAGGGGACACTGAAGCTTTCTTT,CASRRLGDTEAFF,TRBV12-3/TRBV12-4,many,.,TRBJ1-1
TGTGCCAGTAGTCCGGGGGACATCTATAATTCACCCCTCCACTTT,CASSPGDIYNSPLHF,TRBV19,many,.,TRBJ1-6
TGTGCCAGCAGTTACGCCCGGGGATCCTCCTACGAGCAGTACTTC,CASSYARGSSYEQYF,TRBV6-5,many,.,TRBJ2-7
TGTGCCACCAGGGAGACCGGCGGGGAGCTGTTTTTT,CATRETGGELFF,TRBV24-1,many,.,TRBJ2-2
TGTGCCTGGATAGGAGCGGGAGTCTTGAACACCGGGGAGCTGTTTTTT,CAWIGAGVLNTGELFF,TRBV30,few,TRBD2,TRBJ2-2
TGTGCCAGCAGTTCCCCAGGTTTCTACGAGCAGTACTTC,CASSSPGFYEQYF,TRBV6-5,many,.,TRBJ2-7
TGTGCCAGCAGCCCCGGTGAAGGGAACTCCTACGAGCAGTACTTC,CASSPGEGNSYEQYF,TRBV3-1,few,.,TRBJ2-7
TGTGCCAGTAGATCTCACGAAATAACTAACTATGGCTACACCTTC,CASRSHEITNYGYTF,TRBV19,many,.,TRBJ1-2
TGTGCCAGCAGCTACAACCTAGCCTACGAGCAGTACTTC,CASSYNLAYEQYF,TRBV11-2,many,.,TRBJ2-7
TGTGCCAGCAGCTATGGAACCGGGACGGGGAACACTGAAGCTTTCTTT,CASSYGTGTGNTEAFF,TRBV7-8,many,.,TRBJ1-1
TGTGCCAGTAGTATAGGGACAGGACGCCCGCCCCAGCATTTT,CASSIGTGRPPQHF,TRBV19,many,TRBD1,TRBJ1-5
TGTGCCAGCAGCTCCGTCAAGGTTGGAGAGACCCAGTACTTC,CASSSVKVGETQYF,TRBV7-4,many,.,TRBJ2-5
TGCAGTGCTAGAGAGCAGAACTATGGCTACACCTTC,CSAREQNYGYTF,TRBV20-1,many,.,TRBJ1-2
TGCGCCAGCAGACAGGGATCGCCTAACGAGCAGTACTTC,CASRQGSPNEQYF,TRBV10-2,many,.,TRBJ2-7
TGTGCCAGCAGTGAACCGGGGAGGAGGGCCAACGTCCTGACTTTC,CASSEPGRRANVLTF,TRBV6-1,.,.,TRBJ2-6
TGCAGTGCAACGGGCCCAGACAGGATCTATGGCTACACCTTC,CSATGPDRIYGYTF,TRBV20-1,many,.,TRBJ1-2
TGTGCCAGTATTGACAGGGTCAGTCGGGAGCTGTTTTTT,CASIDRVSRELFF,TRBV19,many,TRBD1,TRBJ2-2
TGTGCCAGCAGTCGACAGAGGGGCTATGGCTACACCTTC,CASSRQRGYGYTF,TRBV12-3/TRBV12-4,many,.,TRBJ1-2
TGTGCCACCAGCAGAGATCGAGGTAGCACAGATACGCAGTATTTT,CATSRDRGSTDTQYF,TRBV15,many,.,TRBJ2-3
TGTGCCAGCAGTCACCAGGGAGGCTATGGCTACACCTTC,CASSHQGGYGYTF,TRBV12-3/TRBV12-4,many,.,TRBJ1-2
TGTGCCAGCAGTTTTAAAGGGACCGATGGCTACACCTTC,CASSFKGTDGYTF,TRBV27,many,.,TRBJ1-2
TGTGCCACCAGTGGCGGGGGACGGGAGACCCAGTACTTC,CATSGGGRETQYF,TRBV24-1,many,TRBD2,TRBJ2-5
TGCGCCAGCAGCCAAGATCGAGGGCCCGTTCAGCCCCAGCATTTT,CASSQDRGPVQPQHF,TRBV4-1,many,.,TRBJ1-5
TGTGCCAGCAGTCCCGACAGGGATACCTACGAGCAGTACTTC,CASSPDRDTYEQYF,TRBV28,many,TRBD1,TRBJ2-7